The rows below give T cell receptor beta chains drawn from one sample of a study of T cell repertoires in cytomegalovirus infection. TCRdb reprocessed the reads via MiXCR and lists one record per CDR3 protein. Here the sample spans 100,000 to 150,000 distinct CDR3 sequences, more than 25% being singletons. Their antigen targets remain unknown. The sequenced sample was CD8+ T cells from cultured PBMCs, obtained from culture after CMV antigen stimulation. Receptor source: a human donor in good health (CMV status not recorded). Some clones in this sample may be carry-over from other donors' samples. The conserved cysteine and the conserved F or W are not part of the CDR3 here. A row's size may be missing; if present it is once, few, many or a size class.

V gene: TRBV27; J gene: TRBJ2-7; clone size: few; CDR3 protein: ASSSGGAAAEQY
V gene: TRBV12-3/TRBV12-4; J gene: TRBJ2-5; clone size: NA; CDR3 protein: ASSPRGALQETQY
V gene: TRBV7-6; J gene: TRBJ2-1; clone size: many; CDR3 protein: ASSLGLSSYNEQF
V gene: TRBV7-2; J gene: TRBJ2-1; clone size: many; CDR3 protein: ASSLISLDNEQF
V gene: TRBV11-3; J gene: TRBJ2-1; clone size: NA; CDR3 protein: ASSTGQGESGNEQF
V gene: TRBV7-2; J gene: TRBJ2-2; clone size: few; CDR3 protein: ASSLGLAGRVGTGELF
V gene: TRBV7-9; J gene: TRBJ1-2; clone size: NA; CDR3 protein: ASSLPPGTADGYT
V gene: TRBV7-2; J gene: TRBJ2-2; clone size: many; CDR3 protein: ASSSVDSRDTGELF
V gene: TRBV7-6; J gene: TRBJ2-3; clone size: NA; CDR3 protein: ASSYLAEVNTDTQY
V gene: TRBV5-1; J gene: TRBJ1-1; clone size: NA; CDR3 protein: ASSAPGTGVATEAF
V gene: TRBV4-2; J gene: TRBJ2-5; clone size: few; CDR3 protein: ASSQGVGHLQETQY
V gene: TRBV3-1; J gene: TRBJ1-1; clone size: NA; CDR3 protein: ASSQEIAPMNTEAF
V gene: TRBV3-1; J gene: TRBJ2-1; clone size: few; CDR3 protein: ASSPMASGAAYNEQF
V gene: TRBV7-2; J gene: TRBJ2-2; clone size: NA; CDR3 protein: ASTPNTWELF
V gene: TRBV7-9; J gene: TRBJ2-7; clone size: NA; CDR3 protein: ASSLLTGGYEQY
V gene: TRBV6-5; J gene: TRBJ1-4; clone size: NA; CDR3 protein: ASSYGGALTNEKLF
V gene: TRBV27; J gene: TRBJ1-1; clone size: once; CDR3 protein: ASSLKGAITTEAF
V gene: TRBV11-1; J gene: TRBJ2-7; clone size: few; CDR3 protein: ASSLAGDSYEQY
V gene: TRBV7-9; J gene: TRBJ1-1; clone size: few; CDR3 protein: ASSSTGTANTEAF
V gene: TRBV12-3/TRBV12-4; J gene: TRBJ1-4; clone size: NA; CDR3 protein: ASSLGQGEDEKLF
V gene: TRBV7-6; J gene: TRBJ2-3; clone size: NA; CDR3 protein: AFSPPRGSTDTQY
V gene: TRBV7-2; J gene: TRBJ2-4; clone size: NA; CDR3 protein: ASSIGVLGQAIYIQY
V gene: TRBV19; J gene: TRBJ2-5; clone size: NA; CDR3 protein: ASSTYGGEGETQY
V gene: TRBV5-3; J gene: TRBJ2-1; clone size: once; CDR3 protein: ASSPFGSSYNEQF
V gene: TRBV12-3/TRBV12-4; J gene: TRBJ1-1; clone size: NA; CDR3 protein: ASTDGWTGGGDEAF
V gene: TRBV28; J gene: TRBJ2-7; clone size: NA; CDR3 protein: ASSPGTSFHEQY
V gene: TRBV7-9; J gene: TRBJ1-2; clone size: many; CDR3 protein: ASSLRDDYGYT
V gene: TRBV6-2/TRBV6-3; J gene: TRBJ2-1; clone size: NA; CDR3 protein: ASSYDTSGGLYNEQF
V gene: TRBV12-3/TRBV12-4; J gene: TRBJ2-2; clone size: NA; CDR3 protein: ASNRPTGDTGELF
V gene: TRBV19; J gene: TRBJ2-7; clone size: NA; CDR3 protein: ASSIPGAYEQY
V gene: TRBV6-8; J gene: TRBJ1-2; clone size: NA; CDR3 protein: ASSSTGYYT
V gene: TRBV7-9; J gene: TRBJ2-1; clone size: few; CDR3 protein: ASSSGGSINEQF
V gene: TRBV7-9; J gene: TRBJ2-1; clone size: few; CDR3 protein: ASSNPGTTFYNEQF
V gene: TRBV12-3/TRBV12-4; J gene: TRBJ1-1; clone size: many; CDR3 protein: ASSPGGYTEAF
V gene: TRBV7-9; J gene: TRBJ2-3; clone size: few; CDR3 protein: ASSSFWSGGRTDTQY
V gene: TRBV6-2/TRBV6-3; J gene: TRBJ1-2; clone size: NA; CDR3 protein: ASSYYGFPGHPSSGYT
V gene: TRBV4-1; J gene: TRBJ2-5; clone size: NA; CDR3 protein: ASSQDRVGPQGTQY
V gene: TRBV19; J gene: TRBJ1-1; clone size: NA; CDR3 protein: ASSIDQDRSEAF
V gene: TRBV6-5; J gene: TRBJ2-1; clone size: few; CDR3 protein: ASSSPSRTSSYNEQF
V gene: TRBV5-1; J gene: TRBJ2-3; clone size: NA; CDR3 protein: ASSLVQGASADTQY